This TCR beta chain was identified during a study of T cell changes during pregnancy in multiple sclerosis. Measured with immunoSEQ multiplex PCR; TCRdb has only the in-frame clones, and not every one. The table lists 44,000 or so clones, almost 90% of them singletons, with roughly 1.5% in the top ten. This CDR3 region has 16 residues. The rearrangement uses TRBV21-1 and TRBJ1-1. TRBV21-1 is recorded as a pseudogene. This receptor was identified in a female donor in good health, enrolled as a control in a pregnancy study. This specimen was peripheral blood, taken in the first trimester of pregnancy. The CDR3 reads CASTPAPRGINTEAFF. CDR3 bases: TGTGCCAGCACCCCGGCGCCTCGGGGGATCAACACTGAAGCTTTCTTT.